The clone carrying this TCR beta chain was detected once. This sample is part of a study of cytomegalovirus exposure and HLA in healthy donors. Primers: 60 Vbeta forward and 13 Jbeta reverse. Repertoires were generated with immunoSEQ multiplex PCR, while TCRdb's copy carries only in-frame clones and drops some. The sample contains approximately 150,000 clones, 76% of which appear only once. This CDR3 contains 17 residues. Trimming took 1 base from V and 5 from J; bases not matched to a gene: 8. Germline V lookup: CDR1 SGHAT, CDR2 FQNNGV. The J gene is TRBJ2-7, the V gene TRBV11-2; 13 positions match TRBD2. The sequencing sample was made of PBMCs. This sequence originates from a man aged 55 to 70 in good health and CMV-seronegative. This CDR3 reads CASSLVGLAGPADEQYF. CDR3 DNA sequence: TGTGCCAGCAGCTTAGTGGGACTAGCGGGACCCGCAGACGAGCAGTACTTC. The whole variable domain, remainder taken from reference TRBV11-2 and TRBJ2-7, is EAGVAQSPRYKIIEKRQSVAFWCNPISGHATLYWYQQILGQGPKLLIQFQNNGVVDDSQLPKDRFSAERLKGVDSTLKIQPAKLEDSAVYLCASSLVGLAGPADEQYFGPGTRLTVT.